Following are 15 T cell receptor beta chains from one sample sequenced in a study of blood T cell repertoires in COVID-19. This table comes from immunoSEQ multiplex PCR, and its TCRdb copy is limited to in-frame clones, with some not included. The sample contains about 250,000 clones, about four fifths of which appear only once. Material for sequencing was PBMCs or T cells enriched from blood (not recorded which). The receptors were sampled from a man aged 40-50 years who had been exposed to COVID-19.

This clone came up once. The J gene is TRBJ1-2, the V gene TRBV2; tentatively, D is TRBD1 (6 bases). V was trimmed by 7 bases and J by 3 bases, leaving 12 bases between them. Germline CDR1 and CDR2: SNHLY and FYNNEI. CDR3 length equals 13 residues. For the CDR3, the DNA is TGTGCCAGCATGGCAGGGGCCGACTATGGCTACACCTTC. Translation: CASMAGADYGYTF.

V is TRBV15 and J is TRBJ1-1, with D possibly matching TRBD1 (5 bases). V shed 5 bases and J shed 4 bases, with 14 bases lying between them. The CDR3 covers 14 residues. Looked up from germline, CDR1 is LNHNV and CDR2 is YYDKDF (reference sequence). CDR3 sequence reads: CATSRFPGFTEAFF. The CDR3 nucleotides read TGTGCCACCAGCCGATTCCCAGGGTTCACTGAAGCTTTCTTT.

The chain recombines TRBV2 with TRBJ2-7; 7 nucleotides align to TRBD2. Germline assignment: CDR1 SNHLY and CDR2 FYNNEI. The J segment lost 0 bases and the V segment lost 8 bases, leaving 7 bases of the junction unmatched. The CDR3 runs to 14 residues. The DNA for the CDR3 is TGTGCCAGCTTATTTGGGGACTACTCCTACGAGCAGTACTTC. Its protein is CASLFGDYSYEQYF.

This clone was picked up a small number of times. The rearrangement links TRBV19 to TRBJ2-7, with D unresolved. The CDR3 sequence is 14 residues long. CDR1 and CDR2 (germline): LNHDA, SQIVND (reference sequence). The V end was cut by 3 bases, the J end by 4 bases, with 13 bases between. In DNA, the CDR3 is TGTGCCAGTAGTATCCCCCACGGGTGGTACGAGCAGTACTTC. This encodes CASSIPHGWYEQYF.

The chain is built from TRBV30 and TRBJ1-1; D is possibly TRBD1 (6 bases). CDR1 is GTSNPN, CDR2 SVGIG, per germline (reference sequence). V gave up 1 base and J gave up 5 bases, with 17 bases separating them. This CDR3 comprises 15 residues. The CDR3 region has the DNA TGTGCCTGGAGTGGAGAATACAGGGTTCAGACTGAAGCTTTCTTT. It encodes CAWSGEYRVQTEAFF.

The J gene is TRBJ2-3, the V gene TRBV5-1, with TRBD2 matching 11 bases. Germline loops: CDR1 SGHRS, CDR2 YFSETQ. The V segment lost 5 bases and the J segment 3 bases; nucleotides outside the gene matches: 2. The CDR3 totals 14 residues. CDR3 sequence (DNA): TGCGCCAGCAGATTAGCGGGAGGGACAGATACGCAGTATTTT. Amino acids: CASRLAGGTDTQYF.

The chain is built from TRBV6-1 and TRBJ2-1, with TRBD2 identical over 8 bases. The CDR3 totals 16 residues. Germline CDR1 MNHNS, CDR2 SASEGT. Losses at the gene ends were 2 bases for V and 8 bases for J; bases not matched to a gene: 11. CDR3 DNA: TGTGCCAGCAGTGAACCGACGGGCGGGAGGATAGATGAGCAGTTCTTC. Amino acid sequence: CASSEPTGGRIDEQFF.

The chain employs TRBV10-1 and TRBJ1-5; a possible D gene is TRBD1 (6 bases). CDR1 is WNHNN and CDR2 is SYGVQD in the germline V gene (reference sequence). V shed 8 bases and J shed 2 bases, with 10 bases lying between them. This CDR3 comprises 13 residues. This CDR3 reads CASRTVGNQPQHF. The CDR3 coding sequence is TGCGCCAGCCGGACAGTCGGCAATCAGCCCCAGCATTTT.

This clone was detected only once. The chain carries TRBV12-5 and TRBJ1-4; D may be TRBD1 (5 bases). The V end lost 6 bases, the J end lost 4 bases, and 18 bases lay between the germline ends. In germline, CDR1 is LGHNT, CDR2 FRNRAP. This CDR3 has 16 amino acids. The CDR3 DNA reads TGTGCTAGTGGCCAGACCTTAGGACATGTTAATGAAAAACTGTTTTTT. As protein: CASGQTLGHVNEKLFF.

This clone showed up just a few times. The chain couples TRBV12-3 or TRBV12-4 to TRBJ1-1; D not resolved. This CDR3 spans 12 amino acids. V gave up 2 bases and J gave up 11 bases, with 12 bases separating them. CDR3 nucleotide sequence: TGTGCCAGCAGTTTATTTCGGTCGTCGGCTTTCTTT. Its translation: CASSLFRSSAFF.

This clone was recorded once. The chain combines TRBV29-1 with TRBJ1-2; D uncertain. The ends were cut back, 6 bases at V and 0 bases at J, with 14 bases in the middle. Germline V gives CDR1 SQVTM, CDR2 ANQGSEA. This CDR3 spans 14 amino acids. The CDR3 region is CSVDPTGANYGYTF. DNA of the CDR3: TGCAGCGTAGACCCGACGGGAGCTAACTATGGCTACACCTTC. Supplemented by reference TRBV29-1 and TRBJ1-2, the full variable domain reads SAVISQKPSRDICQRGTSLTIQCQVDSQVTMMFWYRQQPGQSLTLIATANQGSEATYESGFVIDKFPISRPNLTFSTLTVSNMSPEDSSIYLCSVDPTGANYGYTFGSGTRLTVV.

This CDR3 reads CASSLGGSGGGQPQHF. CDR3 nucleotide sequence: TGCGCCAGCAGCTTGGGGGGTTCAGGGGGCGGTCAGCCCCAGCATTTT. The rearrangement uses TRBV5-1 and TRBJ1-5, with TRBD1 matching 8 bases. Unmatched junction bases numbered 8, after V lost 0 bases and J lost 6 bases. The CDR3 loop spans 16 amino acids. In germline, CDR1 is SGHRS, CDR2 YFSETQ.

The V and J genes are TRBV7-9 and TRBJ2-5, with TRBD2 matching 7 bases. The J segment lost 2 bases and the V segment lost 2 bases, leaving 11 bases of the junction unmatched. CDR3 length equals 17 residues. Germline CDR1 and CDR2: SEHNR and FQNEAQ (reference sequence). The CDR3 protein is CASSLLGGSDDQETQYF. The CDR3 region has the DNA TGTGCCAGCAGCTTACTTGGCGGGAGCGATGATCAAGAGACCCAGTACTTC.

CDR3 nucleotides: TGTGCCAGCAGCACGACAGGGTCCAACACTGAAGCTTTCTTT. Residues: CASSTTGSNTEAFF. The gene calls are TRBV6-5 and TRBJ1-1; TRBD1 aligns across 7 bases. The germline gives CDR1 MNHEY, CDR2 SVGAGI. With 6 bases clipped from V and 2 bases from J, the junction kept 6 bases outside the gene matches. This CDR3 contains 14 residues.

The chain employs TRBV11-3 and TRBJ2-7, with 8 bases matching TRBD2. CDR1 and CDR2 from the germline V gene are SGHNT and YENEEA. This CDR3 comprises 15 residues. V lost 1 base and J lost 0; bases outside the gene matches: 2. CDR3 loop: CASSLVGTSSYEQYF. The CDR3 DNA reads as TGTGCCAGCAGCTTAGTGGGGACTAGCTCCTACGAGCAGTACTTC.